This TCR beta chain was obtained from a study of blood T cell repertoires in COVID-19. Across the whole study: COVID-19 samples from acute and convalescent phases originated in the United States, Italy and Spain. In each case, the material was cDNA or gDNA derived from T cells, B-cell-depleted T cells, or PBMCs.

Trimming stripped 3 bases from V and 11 bases from J, with 19 bases between. The germline V gene has CDR1 MGHRA and CDR2 YSYEKL. This CDR3 is built from 15 residues. As handled by the study authors: Estimated nucleated cell counts came from reference gene primer amplification. Here immunoSEQ multiplex PCR was the method, and the copy in TCRdb shows in-frame clones only, minus some. That table gives V, J and clone size, and the DNA gave D and trimming. The sample holds fewer than 200,000 clones, about 87% seen once. The origin of this receptor is a man aged 35 to 55 with active or convalescent COVID-19. The chain combines TRBV4-1 with TRBJ1-4, with a tentative D call TRBD1 (6 bases). The sample comprised peripheral blood. The CDR3 loop reads CASSHSPGQPDKLFF. Written as DNA, the CDR3 is TGCGCCAGCAGCCATTCACCGGGACAACCCGATAAACTGTTTTTT.